A single TCR beta chain is shown here with its context. Its cognate antigen is unknown. This record belongs to a study of post-analysis software for immune sequencing data. Study-wide results and limits: Comparison of patients with controls showed about 5 TRBV segments more frequent in patients, TRBV5-6, TRBV5-1 and TRBV20-1 among them. Under F measure analysis, samples from one preparation batch co-clustered strongly.

The CDR3 covers 14 residues. V lost 5 bases to trimming and J lost 8 bases; unmatched junction nucleotides: 4. Unique-molecular-identifier-tagged TCR beta cDNA libraries were used. MiXCR, applied by TCRdb to the PCR reads, yields one record per CDR3 protein. The data show some 690,000 distinct CDR3 sequences, 30% seen once. The clonotype was recovered from a girl between 5 and 17 years old with multiple sclerosis. This chain connects TRBV12-3 or TRBV12-4 to TRBJ2-2, with TRBD2 identical over 11 bases. The sample consisted of blood. The CDR3 DNA is TGTGCCAGCAGTCGACTAGCGGGAAGAGGGGAGCTGTTTTTT. It translates to CASSRLAGRGELFF.